This T cell receptor (beta chain) was observed in a study of CD8 T cells in Susac syndrome. The CDR3 spans 11 residues. Trimming removed 6 bases from V and 10 bases from J, with 10 bases in between. Germline CDR1 reads MNHEY; CDR2 reads SVGAGI. The RNA, 0.5 to 1 ug, was put through reverse transcription using random hexamers. A single record per CDR3 protein comes from TCRdb applying MiXCR to the immunoSEQ multiplex PCR reads. The sample shows about 160,000 distinct CDR3 sequences, roughly 94% of them seen only once. The sequenced target, TCR beta, came from blood CD8+ and CD4+ T cells. Stable or active relapsing-remitting multiple sclerosis, untreated and meeting revised McDonald criteria, defined the controls.

The rearrangement links TRBV6-5 to TRBJ2-1; no clear D. The source material was CD4+ T cells from PBMCs. This clonotype originated in a human donor with multiple sclerosis. The CDR3 protein is CASSRWGEQFF. The CDR3 nucleotides are TGTGCCAGCAGCCGATGGGGAGAGCAGTTCTTC.